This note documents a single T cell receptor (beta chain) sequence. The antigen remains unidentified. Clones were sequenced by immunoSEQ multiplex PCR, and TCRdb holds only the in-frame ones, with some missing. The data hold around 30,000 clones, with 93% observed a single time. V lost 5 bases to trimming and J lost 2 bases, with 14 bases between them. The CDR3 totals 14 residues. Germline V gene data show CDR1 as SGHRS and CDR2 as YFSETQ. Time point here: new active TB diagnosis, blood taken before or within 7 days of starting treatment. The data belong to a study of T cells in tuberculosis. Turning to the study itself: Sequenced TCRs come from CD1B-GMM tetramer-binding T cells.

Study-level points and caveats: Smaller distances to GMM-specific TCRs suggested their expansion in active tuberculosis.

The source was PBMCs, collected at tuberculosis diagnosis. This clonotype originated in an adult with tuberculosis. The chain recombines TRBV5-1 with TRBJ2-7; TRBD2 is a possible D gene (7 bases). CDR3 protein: CASRRRGGTYEQYF. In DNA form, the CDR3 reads TGCGCCAGCAGAAGGAGGGGGGGTACCTACGAGCAGTACTTC.